This T cell receptor (beta chain) appears in the sequencing data of a study of tumor T cells in aggressive B-cell lymphoma. The data were produced by immunoSEQ multiplex PCR, yet TCRdb's version contains in-frame clones alone and is incomplete. The sample records 9,300 or so clones, 85% being singletons. The CDR3 totals 15 residues. Germline lookup yields CDR1 SGHAT and CDR2 FQNNGV. Trimming cost V 1 base and J 9 bases, with 13 bases left between them. The chain has TRBV11-2 and TRBJ1-6, with D unclear. The specimen was tumor tissue. This TCR came from an adult with diffuse large B cell lymphoma. The CDR3 is CASSLVYSPISPLHF. The CDR3 bases are TGTGCCAGCAGCTTAGTCTACAGCCCGATTTCACCCCTCCACTTT.